The rows below give T cell receptor beta chains drawn from one sample of a study of shared clonotypes between healthy human individuals. The repertoire was sequenced with immunoSEQ multiplex PCR; TCRdb's copy has only in-frame clones and lacks some. The sample shows about 2 million clones, roughly 94% of them seen only once. Material for sequencing was naive CD8+ T cells sorted from blood. The receptors derive from a man in his late teens or twenties in good health. CDR3s include the opening cysteine and the closing phenylalanine or tryptophan. The D gene is left open where the match is weak. The listing skips clone size in some rows; elsewhere it reads once, few, many or a size class.

D gene: TRBD1; V gene: TRBV7-9; J gene: TRBJ2-7; clone size: .; CDR3 protein: CASSPTGVVYEQYF; CDR3 DNA: TGTGCCAGCAGCCCCACAGGGGTCGTCTACGAGCAGTACTTC
D gene: .; V gene: TRBV28; J gene: TRBJ2-3; clone size: once; CDR3 protein: CASSTNREENTDTQYF; CDR3 DNA: TGTGCCAGCAGTACAAACAGGGAAGAAAACACAGATACGCAGTATTTT
D gene: .; V gene: TRBV25-1; J gene: TRBJ2-7; clone size: .; CDR3 protein: CASSTPGYEQYF; CDR3 DNA: TGTGCCAGCAGTACCCCCGGCTACGAGCAGTACTTC
D gene: .; V gene: TRBV7-9; J gene: TRBJ2-7; clone size: .; CDR3 protein: CASSPAGASGSTYEQYF; CDR3 DNA: TGTGCCAGCAGCCCCGCCGGGGCAAGCGGAAGTACCTACGAGCAGTACTTC
D gene: .; V gene: TRBV5-5; J gene: TRBJ1-1; clone size: .; CDR3 protein: CASSPAVLNTEAFF; CDR3 DNA: TGTGCCAGCAGCCCTGCGGTGCTGAACACTGAAGCTTTCTTT
D gene: TRBD2; V gene: TRBV5-6; J gene: TRBJ2-1; clone size: once; CDR3 protein: CASRIATSGGYNEQFF; CDR3 DNA: TGTGCCAGCAGAATCGCGACTAGCGGGGGTTACAATGAGCAGTTCTTC
D gene: .; V gene: TRBV9; J gene: TRBJ2-2; clone size: .; CDR3 protein: CASSPGLLASSATGELFF; CDR3 DNA: TGTGCCAGCAGCCCGGGGCTTCTAGCATCCTCAGCCACCGGGGAGCTGTTTTTT
D gene: TRBD1; V gene: TRBV29-1; J gene: TRBJ1-1; clone size: .; CDR3 protein: CSVEGQGPTEAFF; CDR3 DNA: TGCAGCGTTGAGGGACAGGGTCCCACTGAAGCTTTCTTT
D gene: .; V gene: TRBV4-3; J gene: TRBJ1-3; clone size: .; CDR3 protein: CASSWNGGPGNTIYF; CDR3 DNA: TGCGCCAGCAGTTGGAATGGTGGGCCTGGAAACACCATATATTTT
D gene: TRBD1; V gene: TRBV6-5; J gene: TRBJ2-7; clone size: .; CDR3 protein: CASSPGTGGEEQYF; CDR3 DNA: TGTGCCAGCAGCCCCGGGACAGGTGGGGAGGAGCAGTACTTC
D gene: .; V gene: TRBV7-9; J gene: TRBJ2-5; clone size: .; CDR3 protein: CASSLVGAQETQYF; CDR3 DNA: TGTGCCAGCAGCTTAGTAGGGGCACAAGAGACCCAGTACTTC
D gene: .; V gene: TRBV5-4; J gene: TRBJ2-1; clone size: .; CDR3 protein: CASSLGMGEQFF; CDR3 DNA: TGTGCCAGCAGCTTGGGGATGGGTGAGCAGTTCTTC
D gene: .; V gene: TRBV12-2; J gene: TRBJ2-7; clone size: .; CDR3 protein: CASRLAGQTEDRVIYEQYF; CDR3 DNA: TGTGCAAGTCGCTTAGCGGGGCAAACCGAGGACAGGGTCATCTACGAGCAGTACTTC
D gene: TRBD1; V gene: TRBV6-1; J gene: TRBJ1-2; clone size: few; CDR3 protein: CASSGTGAEDYGYTF; CDR3 DNA: TGTGCCAGCAGTGGGACAGGGGCCGAGGACTATGGCTACACCTTC
D gene: .; V gene: TRBV2; J gene: TRBJ2-7; clone size: .; CDR3 protein: CASRLLDGTLYEQYF; CDR3 DNA: TGTGCCAGCAGACTACTAGATGGGACCCTTTACGAGCAGTACTTC
D gene: .; V gene: TRBV11-2; J gene: TRBJ2-1; clone size: .; CDR3 protein: CASRGNGNEQFF; CDR3 DNA: TGTGCCAGCAGGGGGAATGGCAATGAGCAGTTCTTC